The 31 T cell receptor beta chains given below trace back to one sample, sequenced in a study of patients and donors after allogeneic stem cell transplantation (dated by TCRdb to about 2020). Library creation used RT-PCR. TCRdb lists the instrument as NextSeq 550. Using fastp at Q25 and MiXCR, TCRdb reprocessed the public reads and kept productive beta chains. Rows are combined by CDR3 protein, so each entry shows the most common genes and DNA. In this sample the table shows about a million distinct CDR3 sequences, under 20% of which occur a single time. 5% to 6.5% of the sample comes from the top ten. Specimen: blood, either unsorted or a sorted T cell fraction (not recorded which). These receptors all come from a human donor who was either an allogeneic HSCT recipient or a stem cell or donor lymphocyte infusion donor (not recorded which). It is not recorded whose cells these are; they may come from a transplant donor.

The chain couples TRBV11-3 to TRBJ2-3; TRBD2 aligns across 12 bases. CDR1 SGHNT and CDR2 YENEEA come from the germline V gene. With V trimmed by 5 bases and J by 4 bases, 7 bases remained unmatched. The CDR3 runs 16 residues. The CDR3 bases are TGTGCCAGCAGCCCGACTAGCGGGAGAGGAGCAGATACGCAGTATTTT. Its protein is CASSPTSGRGADTQYF.

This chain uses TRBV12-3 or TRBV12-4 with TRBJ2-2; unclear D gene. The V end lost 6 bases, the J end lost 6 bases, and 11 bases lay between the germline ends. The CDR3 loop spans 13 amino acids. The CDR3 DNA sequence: TGTGCCAGCAGCCCTATGTTTCCCGGGGAGCTGTTTTTT. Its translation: CASSPMFPGELFF.

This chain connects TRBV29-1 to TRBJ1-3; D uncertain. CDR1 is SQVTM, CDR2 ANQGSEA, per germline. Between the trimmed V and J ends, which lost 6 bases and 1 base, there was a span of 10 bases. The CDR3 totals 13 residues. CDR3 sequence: CSVERASGNTIYF. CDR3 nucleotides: TGCAGCGTGGAGAGAGCTTCTGGAAACACCATATATTTT.

CDR3: CASSLKENSPLHF. The CDR3 DNA follows: TGTGCCAGCAGTTTAAAGGAGAATTCACCCCTCCACTTT. The genes are TRBV27 and TRBJ1-6; D remains unclear. From germline, CDR1 is MNHEY and CDR2 SMNVEV (reference sequence). V lost 2 bases and J lost 7, with 6 bases in between. The CDR3 has 13 residues.

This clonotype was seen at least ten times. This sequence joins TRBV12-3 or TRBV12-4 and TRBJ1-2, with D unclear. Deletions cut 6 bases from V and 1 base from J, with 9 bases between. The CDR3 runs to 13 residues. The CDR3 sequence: CASSFGINYGYTF. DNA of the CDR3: TGTGCCAGCAGCTTCGGGATTAACTATGGCTACACCTTC.

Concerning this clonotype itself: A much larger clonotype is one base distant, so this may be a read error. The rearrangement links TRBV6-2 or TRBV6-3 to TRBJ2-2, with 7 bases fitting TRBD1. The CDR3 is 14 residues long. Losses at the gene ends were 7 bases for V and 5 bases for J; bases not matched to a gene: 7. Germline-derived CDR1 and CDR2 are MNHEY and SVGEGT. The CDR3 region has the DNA TGTGCCAGCAAAGCGGACAGGAGGACCGGGGAGCTGTTTTTT. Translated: CASKADRRTGELFF.

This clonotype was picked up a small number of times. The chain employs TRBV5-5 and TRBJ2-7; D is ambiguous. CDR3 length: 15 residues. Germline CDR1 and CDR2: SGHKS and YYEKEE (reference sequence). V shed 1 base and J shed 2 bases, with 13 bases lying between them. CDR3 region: CASSLTLSATYEQYF. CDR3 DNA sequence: TGTGCCAGCAGCTTGACCCTTTCCGCGACCTACGAGCAGTACTTC.

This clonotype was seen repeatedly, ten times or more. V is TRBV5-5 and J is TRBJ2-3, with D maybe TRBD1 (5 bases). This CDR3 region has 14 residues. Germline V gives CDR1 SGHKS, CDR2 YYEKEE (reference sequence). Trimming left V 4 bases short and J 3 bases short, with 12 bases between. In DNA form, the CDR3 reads TGTGCCAGCAGCCAAGGGGCCCATACAGATACGCAGTATTTT. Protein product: CASSQGAHTDTQYF.

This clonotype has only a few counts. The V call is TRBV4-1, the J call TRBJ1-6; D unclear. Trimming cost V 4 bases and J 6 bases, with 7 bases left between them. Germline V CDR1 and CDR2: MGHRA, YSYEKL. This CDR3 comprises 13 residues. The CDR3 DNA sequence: TGCGCCAGCAGCCCTGCCGTTAATTCACCCCTCCACTTT. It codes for CASSPAVNSPLHF.

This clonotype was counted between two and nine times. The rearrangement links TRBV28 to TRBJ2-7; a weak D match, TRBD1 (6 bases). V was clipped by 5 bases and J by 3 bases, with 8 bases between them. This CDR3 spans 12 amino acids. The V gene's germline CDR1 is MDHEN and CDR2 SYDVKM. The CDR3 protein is CASSDRFYEQYF. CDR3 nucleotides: TGTGCCAGCAGTGACAGGTTCTACGAGCAGTACTTC.

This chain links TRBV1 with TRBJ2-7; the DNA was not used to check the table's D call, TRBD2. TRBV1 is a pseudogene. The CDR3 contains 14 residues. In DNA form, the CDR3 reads TGCACCCGCTATAGCGACAGGAGCTCCTACGAGCAGTACTTC. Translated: CTRYSDRSSYEQYF.

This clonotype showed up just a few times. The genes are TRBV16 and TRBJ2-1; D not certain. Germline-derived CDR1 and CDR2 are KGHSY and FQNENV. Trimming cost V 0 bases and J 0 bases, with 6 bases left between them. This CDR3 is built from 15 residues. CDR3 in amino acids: CASSQSYSSYNEQFF. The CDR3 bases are TGTGCCAGCAGCCAATCATATAGCTCCTACAATGAGCAGTTCTTC. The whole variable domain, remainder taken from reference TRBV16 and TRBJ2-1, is GEEVAQTPKHLVRGEGQKAKLYCAPIKGHSYVFWYQQVLKNEFKFLISFQNENVFDETGMPKERFSAKCLPNSPCSLEIQATKLEDSAVYFCASSQSYSSYNEQFFGPGTRLTVL.

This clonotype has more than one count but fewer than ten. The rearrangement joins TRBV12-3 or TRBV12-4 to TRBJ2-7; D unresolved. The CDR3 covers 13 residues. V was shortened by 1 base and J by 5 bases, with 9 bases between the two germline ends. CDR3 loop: CASSLDRIDEQYF. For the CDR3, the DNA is TGTGCCAGCAGTTTAGATAGAATCGACGAGCAGTACTTC.

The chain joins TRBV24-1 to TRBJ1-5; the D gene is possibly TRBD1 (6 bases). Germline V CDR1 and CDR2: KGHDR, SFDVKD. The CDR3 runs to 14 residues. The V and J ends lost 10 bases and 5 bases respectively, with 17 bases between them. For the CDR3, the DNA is TGTGCCACAGGGCCCCCAGGGGTCGATCAGCCCCAGCATTTT. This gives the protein CATGPPGVDQPQHF.

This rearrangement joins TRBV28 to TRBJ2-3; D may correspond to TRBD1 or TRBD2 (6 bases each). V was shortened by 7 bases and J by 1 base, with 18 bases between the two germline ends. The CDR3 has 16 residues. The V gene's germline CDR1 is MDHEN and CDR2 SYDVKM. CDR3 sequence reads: CASNSPSGAGTDTQYF. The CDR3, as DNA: TGTGCCAGCAACTCCCCGTCGGGGGCTGGCACAGATACGCAGTATTTT.

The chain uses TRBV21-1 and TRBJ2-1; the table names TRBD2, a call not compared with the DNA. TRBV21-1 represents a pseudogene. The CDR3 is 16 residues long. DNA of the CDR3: TGTGCCAGCAGCAAAGAAGGGCAGCGGGGGGGAAATGAGCAGTTCTTC. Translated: CASSKEGQRGGNEQFF.

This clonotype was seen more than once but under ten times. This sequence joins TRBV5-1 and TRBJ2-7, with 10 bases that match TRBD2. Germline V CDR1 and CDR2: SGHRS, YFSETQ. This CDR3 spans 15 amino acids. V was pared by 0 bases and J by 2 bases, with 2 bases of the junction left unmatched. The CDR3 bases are TGCGCCAGCAGCTTGGAGCGGGGGGGCCCCTACGAGCAGTACTTC. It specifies CASSLERGGPYEQYF.

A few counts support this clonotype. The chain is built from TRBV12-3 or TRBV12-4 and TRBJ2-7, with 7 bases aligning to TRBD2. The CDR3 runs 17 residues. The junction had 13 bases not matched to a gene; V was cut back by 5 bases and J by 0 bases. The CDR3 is CASSPTPGGLISYEQYF. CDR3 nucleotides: TGTGCCAGCAGTCCTACTCCGGGAGGCCTCATCTCCTACGAGCAGTACTTC.

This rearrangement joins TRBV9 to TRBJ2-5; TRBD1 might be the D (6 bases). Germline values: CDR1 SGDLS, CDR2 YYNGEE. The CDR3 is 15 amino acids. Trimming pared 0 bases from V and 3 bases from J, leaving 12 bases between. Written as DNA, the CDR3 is TGTGCCAGCAGCGTAGCTTCGGCAGGGGAAGAGACCCAGTACTTC. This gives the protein CASSVASAGEETQYF.

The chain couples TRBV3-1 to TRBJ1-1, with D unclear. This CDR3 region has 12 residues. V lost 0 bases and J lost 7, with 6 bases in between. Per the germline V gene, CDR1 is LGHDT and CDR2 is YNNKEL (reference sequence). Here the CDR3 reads CASSQDRIEAFF. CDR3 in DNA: TGTGCCAGCAGCCAAGACAGGATTGAAGCTTTCTTT. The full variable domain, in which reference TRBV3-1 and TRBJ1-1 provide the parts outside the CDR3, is DTAVSQTPKYLVTQMGNDKSIKCEQNLGHDTMYWYKQDSKKFLKIMFSYNNKELIINETVPNRFSPKSPDKAHLNLHINSLELGDSAVYFCASSQDRIEAFFGQGTRLTVV.

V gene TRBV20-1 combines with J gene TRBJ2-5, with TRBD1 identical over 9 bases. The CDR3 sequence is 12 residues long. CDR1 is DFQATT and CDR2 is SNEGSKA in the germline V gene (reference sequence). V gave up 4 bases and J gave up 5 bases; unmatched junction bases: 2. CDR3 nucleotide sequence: TGCAGTGCTACGACAGGGGGGGAGACCCAGTACTTC. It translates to CSATTGGETQYF.

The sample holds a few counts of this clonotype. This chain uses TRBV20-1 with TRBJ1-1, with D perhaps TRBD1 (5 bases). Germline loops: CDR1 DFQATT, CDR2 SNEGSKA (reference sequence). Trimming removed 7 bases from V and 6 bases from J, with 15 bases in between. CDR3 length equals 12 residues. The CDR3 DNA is TGCAGTGTTAAAACTGGGACGGCTGAAGCTTTCTTT. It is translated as CSVKTGTAEAFF.

The CDR3: CASSDPGQYNEQFF. CDR3 nucleotides: TGTGCCAGCAGCGACCCGGGACAGTACAATGAGCAGTTCTTC. The chain links TRBV12-3 or TRBV12-4 to TRBJ2-1; 7 bases agree with TRBD1. V was pared by 6 bases and J by 4 bases, with 6 bases of the junction left unmatched. The CDR3 totals 14 residues.

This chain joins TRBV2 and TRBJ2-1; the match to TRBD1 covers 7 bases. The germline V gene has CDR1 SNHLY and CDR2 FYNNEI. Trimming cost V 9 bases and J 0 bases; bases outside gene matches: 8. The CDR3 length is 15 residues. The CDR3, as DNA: TGTGCCAGTGAAGCAGGGGGATTCTCCTACAATGAGCAGTTCTTC. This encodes CASEAGGFSYNEQFF.

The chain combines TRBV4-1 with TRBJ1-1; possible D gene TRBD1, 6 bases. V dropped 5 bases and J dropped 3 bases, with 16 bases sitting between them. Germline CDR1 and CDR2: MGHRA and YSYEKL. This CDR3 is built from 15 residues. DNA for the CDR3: TGCGCCAGCAGCTACCCCGCCAGGGGAGACACTGAAGCTTTCTTT. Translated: CASSYPARGDTEAFF.

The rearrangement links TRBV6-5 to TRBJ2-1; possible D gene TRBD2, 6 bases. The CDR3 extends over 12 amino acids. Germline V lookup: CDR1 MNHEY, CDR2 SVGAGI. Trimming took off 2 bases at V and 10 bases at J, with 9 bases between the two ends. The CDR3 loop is CASSYGAGEQFF. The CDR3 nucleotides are TGTGCCAGCAGTTACGGGGCGGGGGAGCAGTTCTTC.

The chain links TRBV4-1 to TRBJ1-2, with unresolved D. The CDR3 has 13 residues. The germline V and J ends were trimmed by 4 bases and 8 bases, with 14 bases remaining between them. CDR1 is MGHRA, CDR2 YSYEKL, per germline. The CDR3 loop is CASSPISGWGYTF. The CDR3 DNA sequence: TGCGCCAGCAGCCCGATCTCGGGGTGGGGCTACACCTTC.

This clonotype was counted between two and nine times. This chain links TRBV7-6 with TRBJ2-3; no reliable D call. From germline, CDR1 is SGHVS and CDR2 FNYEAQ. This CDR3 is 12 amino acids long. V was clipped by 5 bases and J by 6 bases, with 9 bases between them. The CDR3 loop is CASSPKQDTQYF. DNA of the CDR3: TGTGCCAGCAGCCCGAAACAGGATACGCAGTATTTT.

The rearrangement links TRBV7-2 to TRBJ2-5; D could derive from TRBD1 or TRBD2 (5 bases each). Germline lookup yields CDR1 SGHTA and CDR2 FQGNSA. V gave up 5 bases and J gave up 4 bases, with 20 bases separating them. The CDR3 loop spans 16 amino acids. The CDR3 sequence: CASSRGLPWVAETQYF. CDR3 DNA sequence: TGTGCCAGCAGCCGGGGCCTACCATGGGTGGCAGAGACCCAGTACTTC.

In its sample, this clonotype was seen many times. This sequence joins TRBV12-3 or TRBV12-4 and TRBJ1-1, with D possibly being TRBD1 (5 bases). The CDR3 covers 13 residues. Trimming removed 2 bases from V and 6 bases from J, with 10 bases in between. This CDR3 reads CASSLQGGAEAFF. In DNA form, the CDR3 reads TGTGCCAGCAGTTTACAGGGAGGGGCTGAAGCTTTCTTT.

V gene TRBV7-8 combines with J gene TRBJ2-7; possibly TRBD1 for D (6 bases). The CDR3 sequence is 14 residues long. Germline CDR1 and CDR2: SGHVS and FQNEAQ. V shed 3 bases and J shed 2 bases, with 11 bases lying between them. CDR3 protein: CASSFQGLPYEQYF. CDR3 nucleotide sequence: TGTGCCAGCAGCTTTCAGGGGCTACCCTACGAGCAGTACTTC.